This T cell receptor beta chain was sequenced in a study of cytomegalovirus exposure and HLA in healthy donors. Per the germline V gene, CDR1 is MNHNS and CDR2 is SASEGT. V lost 3 bases and J lost 6, with 18 bases in between. CDR3 length: 16 residues. Concerning this clone: Its target is unknown.

Findings of the study overall: Specificity of three CMV-associated chains for CMV antigens was verified in vitro.

PCR amplification relied on 60 Vbeta primers (plus 13 Jbeta primers). Sequencing used immunoSEQ multiplex PCR; TCRdb keeps in-frame clones, though not all of them. The profile shows 58,000 or so clones, roughly 70% of them singletons. V gene TRBV6-1 combines with J gene TRBJ1-5; TRBD1 might be the D (6 bases). The sequence was collected from a man over 45 in good health and CMV-seropositive. The sample comprised PBMCs. The CDR3 protein is CASSDFGRGGGQPQHF. Written as DNA, the CDR3 is TGTGCCAGCAGTGATTTCGGGAGGGGGGGCGGTCAGCCCCAGCATTTT.